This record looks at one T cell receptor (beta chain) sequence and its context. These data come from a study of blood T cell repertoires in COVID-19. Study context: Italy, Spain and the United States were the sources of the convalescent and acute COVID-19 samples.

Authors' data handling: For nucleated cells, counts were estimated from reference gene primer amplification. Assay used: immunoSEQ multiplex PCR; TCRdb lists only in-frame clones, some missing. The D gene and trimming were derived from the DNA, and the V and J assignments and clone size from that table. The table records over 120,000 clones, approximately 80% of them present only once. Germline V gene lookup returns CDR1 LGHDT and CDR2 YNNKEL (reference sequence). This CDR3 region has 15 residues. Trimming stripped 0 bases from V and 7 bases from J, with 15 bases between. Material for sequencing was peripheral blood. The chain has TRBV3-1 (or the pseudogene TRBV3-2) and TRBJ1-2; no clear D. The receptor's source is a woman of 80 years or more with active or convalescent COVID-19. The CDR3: CASSQEGHPVGGYTF. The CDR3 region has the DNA TGTGCCAGCAGCCAAGAGGGCCATCCCGTGGGTGGCTACACCTTC.